Included here is one T cell receptor beta chain sequence, with context. The entry originates in a study of blood T cell repertoires in COVID-19. Trimming removed 3 bases at V and 10 bases at J, with 15 bases between. The germline gives CDR1 SGHTA, CDR2 FQGNSA. The CDR3 covers 13 residues. Sequencing was performed with immunoSEQ multiplex PCR; in TCRdb, only in-frame clones are kept and a portion is missing. The data show tens of thousands of clones, with about 85% seen just once and approximately 14% held by the top ten. The origin of this receptor is a human donor with acute or convalescent COVID-19. The donor label of this sample is uncertain. The sequencing sample was made of peripheral blood. The rearrangement uses TRBV7-2 and TRBJ1-1, with D possibly matching TRBD1 (5 bases). CDR3 protein: CASSLSADSLAFF. The CDR3 DNA sequence: TGTGCCAGCAGCTTGTCCGCCGACAGTTTAGCTTTCTTT.